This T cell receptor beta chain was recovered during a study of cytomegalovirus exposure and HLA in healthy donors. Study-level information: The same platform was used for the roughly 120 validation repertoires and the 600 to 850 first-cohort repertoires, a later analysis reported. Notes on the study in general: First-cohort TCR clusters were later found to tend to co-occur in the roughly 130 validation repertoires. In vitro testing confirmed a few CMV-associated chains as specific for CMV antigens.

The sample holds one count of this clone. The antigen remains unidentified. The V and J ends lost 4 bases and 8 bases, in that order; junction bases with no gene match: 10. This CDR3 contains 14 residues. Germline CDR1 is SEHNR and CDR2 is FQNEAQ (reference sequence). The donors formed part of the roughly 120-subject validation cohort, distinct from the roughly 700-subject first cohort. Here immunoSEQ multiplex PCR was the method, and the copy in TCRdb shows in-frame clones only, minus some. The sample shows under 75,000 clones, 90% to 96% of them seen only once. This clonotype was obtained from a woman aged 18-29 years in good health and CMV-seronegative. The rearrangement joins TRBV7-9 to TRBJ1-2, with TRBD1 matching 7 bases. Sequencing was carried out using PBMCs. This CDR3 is CASSYPTGNRGYTF. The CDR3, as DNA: TGTGCCAGCAGCTACCCGACAGGGAACCGCGGCTACACCTTC. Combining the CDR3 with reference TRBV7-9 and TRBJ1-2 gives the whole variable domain DTGVSQNPRHKITKRGQNVTFRCDPISEHNRLYWYRQTLGQGPEFLTYFQNEAQLEKSRLLSDRFSAERPKGSFSTLEIQRTEQGDSAMYLCASSYPTGNRGYTFGSGTRLTVV.